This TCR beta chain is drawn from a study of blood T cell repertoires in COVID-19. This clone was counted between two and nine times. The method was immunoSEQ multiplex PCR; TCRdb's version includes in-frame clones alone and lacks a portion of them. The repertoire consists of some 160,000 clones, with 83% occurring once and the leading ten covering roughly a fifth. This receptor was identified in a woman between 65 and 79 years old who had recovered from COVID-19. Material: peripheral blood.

The CDR3 spells CATLPGLAGTGELFF. The CDR3 DNA sequence: TGTGCCACCTTGCCGGGACTAGCGGGAACCGGGGAGCTGTTTTTT. This chain uses TRBV28 with TRBJ2-2; 13 nucleotides line up with TRBD2. CDR1 MDHEN and CDR2 SYDVKM come from the germline V gene. CDR3 length: 15 amino acids. The V gene end was trimmed by 10 bases and the J gene end by 5 bases; junction bases not matched to a gene: 7.